This T cell receptor (beta chain) emerged from a study of regulatory dendritic cells for organ transplantation. Study-wide points: Memory T cells were less diverse than naive, with memory CD8+ most oligoclonal.

Measured with immunoSEQ multiplex PCR; TCRdb has only the in-frame clones, and not every one. The sample lists tens of thousands of clones; roughly 69% were seen once. This clone showed up just once. As yet, its antigen is unknown. In germline, CDR1 is WSHSY, CDR2 SAAADI. V lost 3 bases to trimming and J lost 4 bases, with 12 bases between them. This CDR3 is built from 14 residues. The sequenced material came from memory CD4+ T cells from blood. The subset was: CD45RO+ memory T cells. This TCR was sampled from a human donor in good health. The V call is TRBV10-2, the J call TRBJ1-2; tentatively, D is TRBD1 (5 bases). Written as DNA, the CDR3 is TGCGCCAGCAGTGAATGGGGGGTTGGCTATGGCTACACCTTC. As protein: CASSEWGVGYGYTF.